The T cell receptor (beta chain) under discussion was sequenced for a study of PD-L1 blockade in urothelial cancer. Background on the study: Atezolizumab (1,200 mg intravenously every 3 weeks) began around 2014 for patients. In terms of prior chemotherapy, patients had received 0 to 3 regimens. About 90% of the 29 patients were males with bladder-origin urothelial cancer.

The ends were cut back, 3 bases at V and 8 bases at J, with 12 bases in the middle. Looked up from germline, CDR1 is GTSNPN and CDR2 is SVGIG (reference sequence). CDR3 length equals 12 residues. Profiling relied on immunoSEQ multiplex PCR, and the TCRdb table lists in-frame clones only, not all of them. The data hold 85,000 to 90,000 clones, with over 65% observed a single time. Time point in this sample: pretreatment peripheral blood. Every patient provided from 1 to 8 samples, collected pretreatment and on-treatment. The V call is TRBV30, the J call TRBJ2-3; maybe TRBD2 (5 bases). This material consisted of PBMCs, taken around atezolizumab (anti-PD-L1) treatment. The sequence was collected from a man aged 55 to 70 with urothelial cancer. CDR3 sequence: CAWSGTEGTQYF. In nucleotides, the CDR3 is TGTGCCTGGAGCGGCACAGAGGGTACGCAGTATTTT.